Listed below are T cell receptor beta chains from one sample, sequenced in a study of T cells in Graves' hyperthyroidism and ophthalmopathy. TCRdb used MiXCR to reprocess the multiplex PCR reads, holding one entry per CDR3 protein. The sample has roughly 180,000 distinct CDR3 sequences; over 15% are singletons. Material: blood. These receptors were obtained from a woman aged 50 to 60 with Graves' hyperthyroidism. Both conserved end residues are part of each CDR3. Each record gives: J gene, clone size, D gene, V gene, CDR3 protein, CDR3 DNA. The D gene is left open where the match is weak. Rows give clone size only sometimes, using once, few, many, or a class for an expanded clone.

j_call: TRBJ2-1; clone_size: many; d_call: TRBD2; v_call: TRBV14; cdr3_aa: CASSQVAGRDNEQFF; cdr3_nt: TGTGCCAGCAGCCAGGTAGCCGGGAGGGACAATGAGCAGTTCTTC
j_call: TRBJ1-2; clone_size: many; d_call: NA; v_call: TRBV19; cdr3_aa: CASRGKGRDYGYTF; cdr3_nt: TGTGCCAGTAGGGGGAAGGGTCGGGACTATGGCTACACCTTC
j_call: TRBJ2-5; clone_size: NA; d_call: TRBD1; v_call: TRBV5-1; cdr3_aa: CASSLEQGARETQYF; cdr3_nt: TGCGCCAGCAGCTTGGAACAGGGGGCGAGAGAGACCCAGTACTTC
j_call: TRBJ2-1; clone_size: many; d_call: TRBD1; v_call: TRBV6-1; cdr3_aa: CASRRTGPYNEQFF; cdr3_nt: TGTGCCAGCAGGAGGACAGGCCCCTACAATGAGCAGTTCTTC
j_call: TRBJ1-5; clone_size: many; d_call: TRBD1; v_call: TRBV28; cdr3_aa: CASSPPGQGDQPQHF; cdr3_nt: TGTGCCAGCAGTCCCCCGGGGCAGGGGGATCAGCCCCAGCATTTT
j_call: TRBJ1-6; clone_size: NA; d_call: TRBD1; v_call: TRBV28; cdr3_aa: CASSGDRGPVRSPLHF; cdr3_nt: TGTGCCAGCAGTGGAGACAGGGGGCCGGTTCGTTCACCCCTCCACTTT
j_call: TRBJ2-1; clone_size: NA; d_call: TRBD2; v_call: TRBV5-1; cdr3_aa: CASSITSGRALYNEQFF; cdr3_nt: TGCGCCAGCAGCATTACTAGCGGGAGGGCTCTCTACAATGAGCAGTTCTTC
j_call: TRBJ2-7; clone_size: many; d_call: NA; v_call: TRBV6-1; cdr3_aa: CASSSGAPYEQYF; cdr3_nt: TGTGCCAGCAGCTCAGGGGCGCCCTACGAGCAGTACTTC
j_call: TRBJ2-7; clone_size: many; d_call: TRBD1; v_call: TRBV5-1; cdr3_aa: CASRRTDRGPREQYF; cdr3_nt: TGCGCCAGCAGGAGGACGGACAGGGGGCCTCGCGAGCAGTACTTC
j_call: TRBJ2-1; clone_size: many; d_call: TRBD2; v_call: TRBV20-1; cdr3_aa: CSARILPSGGAFQFF; cdr3_nt: TGCAGTGCTAGAATCCTGCCCAGCGGGGGGGCCTTTCAGTTCTTC
j_call: TRBJ2-7; clone_size: many; d_call: NA; v_call: TRBV24-1; cdr3_aa: CATSDASTYEQYF; cdr3_nt: TGTGCCACCAGTGATGCTAGCACCTACGAGCAGTACTTC
j_call: TRBJ2-5; clone_size: many; d_call: NA; v_call: TRBV2; cdr3_aa: CASTQTSETQYF; cdr3_nt: TGTGCCAGCACACAGACCTCAGAGACCCAGTACTTC
j_call: TRBJ1-1; clone_size: NA; d_call: NA; v_call: TRBV6-6; cdr3_aa: CASSYSDRIEAFF; cdr3_nt: TGTGCCAGCAGTTACTCCGACAGAATAGAAGCTTTCTTT
j_call: TRBJ2-3; clone_size: many; d_call: NA; v_call: TRBV5-1; cdr3_aa: CASSSGGQGLDTQYF; cdr3_nt: TGCGCCAGCAGCTCCGGAGGGCAGGGATTAGATACGCAGTATTTT
j_call: TRBJ2-7; clone_size: NA; d_call: NA; v_call: TRBV6-5; cdr3_aa: CASVQRNSYEQYF; cdr3_nt: TGTGCCAGCGTTCAGCGGAACTCCTACGAGCAGTACTTC
j_call: TRBJ1-2; clone_size: NA; d_call: NA; v_call: TRBV24-1; cdr3_aa: CATSDLYSNYGYTF; cdr3_nt: TGTGCCACCAGTGATTTATATAGTAACTATGGCTACACCTTC
j_call: TRBJ2-7; clone_size: NA; d_call: NA; v_call: TRBV27; cdr3_aa: CASSLAGAVEQYF; cdr3_nt: TGTGCCAGCAGTTTAGCGGGGGCTGTTGAGCAGTACTTC
j_call: TRBJ2-7; clone_size: many; d_call: TRBD1; v_call: TRBV20-1; cdr3_aa: CSAADRVEEQYF; cdr3_nt: TGCAGTGCTGCGGACAGGGTTGAAGAGCAGTACTTC
j_call: TRBJ1-1; clone_size: NA; d_call: TRBD1; v_call: TRBV9; cdr3_aa: CASSVGGGRTEAFF; cdr3_nt: TGTGCCAGCAGCGTAGGAGGGGGCAGAACTGAAGCTTTCTTT
j_call: TRBJ2-3; clone_size: many; d_call: NA; v_call: TRBV12-3/TRBV12-4; cdr3_aa: CASSLARGADTQYF; cdr3_nt: TGTGCCAGCAGTTTAGCGCGAGGGGCAGATACGCAGTATTTT
j_call: TRBJ2-2; clone_size: few; d_call: TRBD1; v_call: TRBV5-6; cdr3_aa: CASSEGDRVNTGELFF; cdr3_nt: TGTGCCAGCAGCGAAGGGGACAGGGTGAACACCGGGGAGCTGTTTTTT
j_call: TRBJ1-2; clone_size: many; d_call: NA; v_call: TRBV19; cdr3_aa: CASVGGLEGYTF; cdr3_nt: TGTGCCAGTGTCGGAGGCCTAGAGGGCTACACCTTC
j_call: TRBJ1-3; clone_size: many; d_call: NA; v_call: TRBV7-6; cdr3_aa: CASSPRGAGDPLDTIYF; cdr3_nt: TGTGCCAGCAGCCCCAGGGGTGCAGGGGACCCCCTAGACACCATATATTTT
j_call: TRBJ2-7; clone_size: many; d_call: NA; v_call: TRBV13; cdr3_aa: CASTGPRGYEQYF; cdr3_nt: TGTGCCAGCACCGGGCCCCGGGGCTACGAGCAGTACTTC
j_call: TRBJ2-1; clone_size: many; d_call: NA; v_call: TRBV9; cdr3_aa: CASSVDSDTPEQFF; cdr3_nt: TGTGCCAGCAGCGTAGATAGTGACACGCCTGAGCAGTTCTTC
j_call: TRBJ2-4; clone_size: many; d_call: TRBD2; v_call: TRBV20-1; cdr3_aa: CSARDKRGGMKDIQYF; cdr3_nt: TGCAGTGCTAGAGATAAGCGGGGGGGCATGAAGGACATTCAGTACTTC
j_call: TRBJ1-1; clone_size: many; d_call: NA; v_call: TRBV20-1; cdr3_aa: CSASPGPTRDTEAFF; cdr3_nt: TGCAGTGCTTCACCAGGACCCACACGGGATACTGAAGCTTTCTTT
j_call: TRBJ1-1; clone_size: many; d_call: NA; v_call: TRBV19; cdr3_aa: CASSIGATAEAFF; cdr3_nt: TGTGCCAGTAGTATAGGGGCAACGGCTGAAGCTTTCTTT
j_call: TRBJ2-2; clone_size: many; d_call: TRBD2; v_call: TRBV28; cdr3_aa: CASSLLPSSGGSNTGELFF; cdr3_nt: TGTGCCAGCAGTTTATTACCGAGTAGCGGGGGCTCGAACACCGGGGAGCTGTTTTTT
j_call: TRBJ1-2; clone_size: many; d_call: NA; v_call: TRBV3-1; cdr3_aa: CASSQDGRGDYGYTF; cdr3_nt: TGTGCCAGCAGCCAAGATGGCAGGGGCGACTATGGCTACACCTTC
j_call: TRBJ2-1; clone_size: many; d_call: NA; v_call: TRBV5-5; cdr3_aa: CASSLRPANEQFF; cdr3_nt: TGTGCCAGCAGCCTGAGACCGGCCAATGAGCAGTTCTTC
j_call: TRBJ2-1; clone_size: NA; d_call: TRBD1; v_call: TRBV11-3; cdr3_aa: CASSLSGTGNEQFF; cdr3_nt: TGTGCCAGCAGCTTATCCGGGACAGGGAATGAGCAGTTCTTC
j_call: TRBJ2-7; clone_size: few; d_call: NA; v_call: TRBV3-1; cdr3_aa: CASSPSGYYEQYF; cdr3_nt: TGTGCCAGCAGCCCCTCAGGGTACTACGAGCAGTACTTC
j_call: TRBJ2-7; clone_size: NA; d_call: TRBD1; v_call: TRBV19; cdr3_aa: CASRPTGQTYEQYF; cdr3_nt: TGTGCCAGTAGGCCGACAGGGCAGACCTACGAGCAGTACTTC
j_call: TRBJ1-5; clone_size: NA; d_call: NA; v_call: TRBV19; cdr3_aa: CASSIRSSNQPQHF; cdr3_nt: TGTGCCAGTAGTATCAGGAGCAGCAATCAGCCCCAGCATTTT
j_call: TRBJ2-7; clone_size: NA; d_call: TRBD1; v_call: TRBV11-2; cdr3_aa: CAAGQGFRQYF; cdr3_nt: TGTGCCGCGGGACAGGGGTTCCGGCAGTACTTC
j_call: TRBJ2-1; clone_size: NA; d_call: NA; v_call: TRBV9; cdr3_aa: CASSVAPSNEQFF; cdr3_nt: TGTGCCAGCAGCGTAGCCCCCAGCAATGAGCAGTTCTTC
j_call: TRBJ1-1; clone_size: many; d_call: NA; v_call: TRBV6-1; cdr3_aa: CASARAPNTEAFF; cdr3_nt: TGTGCCAGCGCACGGGCTCCGAACACTGAAGCTTTCTTT
j_call: TRBJ2-5; clone_size: few; d_call: NA; v_call: TRBV29-1; cdr3_aa: CSVEERRRETQYF; cdr3_nt: TGCAGCGTTGAAGAACGGAGGCGAGAGACCCAGTACTTC
j_call: TRBJ2-7; clone_size: many; d_call: NA; v_call: TRBV7-9; cdr3_aa: CASSSTYDSSYEQYF; cdr3_nt: TGTGCCAGCAGCTCAACTTACGACAGCTCCTACGAGCAGTACTTC
j_call: TRBJ2-5; clone_size: many; d_call: NA; v_call: TRBV20-1; cdr3_aa: CSARDHGKETQYF; cdr3_nt: TGCAGTGCTAGAGACCATGGTAAAGAGACCCAGTACTTC
j_call: TRBJ2-6; clone_size: many; d_call: NA; v_call: TRBV11-3; cdr3_aa: CASSLGASGANVLTF; cdr3_nt: TGTGCCAGCAGCTTAGGGGCCTCTGGGGCCAACGTCCTGACTTTC
j_call: TRBJ2-1; clone_size: many; d_call: TRBD2; v_call: TRBV28; cdr3_aa: CASSFRGLAVSYNEQFF; cdr3_nt: TGTGCCAGCAGTTTTCGGGGTCTAGCGGTCTCCTACAATGAGCAGTTCTTC
j_call: TRBJ1-1; clone_size: NA; d_call: NA; v_call: TRBV28; cdr3_aa: CANSWGGETEAFF; cdr3_nt: TGTGCCAACAGTTGGGGGGGGGAAACTGAAGCTTTCTTT
j_call: TRBJ1-6; clone_size: many; d_call: NA; v_call: TRBV5-5; cdr3_aa: CASSLIWGLDNSPLHF; cdr3_nt: TGTGCCAGCAGCTTGATCTGGGGACTGGATAATTCACCCCTCCACTTT
j_call: TRBJ1-2; clone_size: few; d_call: NA; v_call: TRBV4-1; cdr3_aa: CASRQGSNYGYTF; cdr3_nt: TGCGCCAGCAGACAGGGTTCTAACTATGGCTACACCTTC
j_call: TRBJ2-7; clone_size: NA; d_call: TRBD1; v_call: TRBV20-1; cdr3_aa: CSARPTGGFYEQYF; cdr3_nt: TGCAGTGCTAGACCCACAGGGGGCTTCTACGAGCAGTACTTC
j_call: TRBJ2-7; clone_size: NA; d_call: TRBD1; v_call: TRBV12-3/TRBV12-4; cdr3_aa: CASSSAGTGGEQYF; cdr3_nt: TGTGCCAGCAGTTCTGCAGGGACAGGGGGCGAGCAGTACTTC
j_call: TRBJ2-7; clone_size: many; d_call: TRBD1; v_call: TRBV19; cdr3_aa: CASSPGTGGLGEQYF; cdr3_nt: TGTGCCAGTAGCCCGGGGACAGGGGGTTTGGGCGAGCAGTACTTC
j_call: TRBJ1-1; clone_size: NA; d_call: TRBD1; v_call: TRBV12-3/TRBV12-4; cdr3_aa: CASRLTGVITEAFF; cdr3_nt: TGTGCCAGCAGGTTAACAGGGGTTATTACTGAAGCTTTCTTT
j_call: TRBJ2-1; clone_size: NA; d_call: TRBD2; v_call: TRBV9; cdr3_aa: CASSVGAGGNNEQFF; cdr3_nt: TGTGCCAGCAGCGTTGGGGCGGGGGGTAACAATGAGCAGTTCTTC
j_call: TRBJ1-2; clone_size: few; d_call: NA; v_call: TRBV5-1; cdr3_aa: CASSLSLETGVYGYTF; cdr3_nt: TGCGCCAGCAGCTTGTCCCTCGAAACAGGCGTCTATGGCTACACCTTC
j_call: TRBJ1-2; clone_size: many; d_call: NA; v_call: TRBV20-1; cdr3_aa: CSALTPGGTQGGYTF; cdr3_nt: TGCAGTGCTCTAACCCCGGGAGGGACACAGGGCGGCTACACCTTC
j_call: TRBJ2-3; clone_size: few; d_call: TRBD2; v_call: TRBV4-1; cdr3_aa: CASSQGLAGAVGNTQYF; cdr3_nt: TGCGCCAGCAGCCAGGGGCTAGCGGGGGCTGTCGGAAATACGCAGTATTTT
j_call: TRBJ2-2; clone_size: many; d_call: TRBD2; v_call: TRBV7-9; cdr3_aa: CASSLALAGTGELFF; cdr3_nt: TGTGCCAGCAGCTTAGCCTTAGCGGGGACCGGGGAGCTGTTTTTT